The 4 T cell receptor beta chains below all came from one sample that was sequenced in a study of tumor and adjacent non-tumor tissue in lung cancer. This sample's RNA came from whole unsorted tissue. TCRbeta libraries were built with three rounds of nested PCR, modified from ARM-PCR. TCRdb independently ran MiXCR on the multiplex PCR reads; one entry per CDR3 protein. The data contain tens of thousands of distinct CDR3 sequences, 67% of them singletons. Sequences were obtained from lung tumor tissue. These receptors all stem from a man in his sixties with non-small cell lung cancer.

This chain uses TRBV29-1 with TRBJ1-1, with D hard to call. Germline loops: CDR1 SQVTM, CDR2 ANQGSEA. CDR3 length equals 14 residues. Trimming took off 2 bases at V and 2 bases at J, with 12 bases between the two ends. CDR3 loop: CSVEKPTDNTEAFF. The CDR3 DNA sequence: TGCAGCGTTGAAAAACCGACTGATAACACTGAAGCTTTCTTT.

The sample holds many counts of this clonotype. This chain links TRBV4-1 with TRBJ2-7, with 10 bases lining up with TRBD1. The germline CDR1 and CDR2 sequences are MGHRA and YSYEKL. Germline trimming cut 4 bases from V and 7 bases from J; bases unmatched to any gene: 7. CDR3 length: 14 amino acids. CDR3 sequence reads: CASSPGQGGMEQYF. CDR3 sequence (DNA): TGCGCCAGCAGCCCTGGACAGGGGGGAATGGAGCAGTACTTC.

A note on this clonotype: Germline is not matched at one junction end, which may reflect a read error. CDR3 residues: CASSPYIQMEEEDGQSQHF. In nucleotides, the CDR3 is TGTGCCAGCAGTCCATATATACAAATGGAAGAGGAGGACGGTCAGTCCCAGCATTTT. This sequence joins TRBV6-6 and TRBJ1-5; no clear D. This CDR3 is 19 amino acids long. CDR1 is MNHNY and CDR2 is SVGAGI in the germline V gene (reference sequence).

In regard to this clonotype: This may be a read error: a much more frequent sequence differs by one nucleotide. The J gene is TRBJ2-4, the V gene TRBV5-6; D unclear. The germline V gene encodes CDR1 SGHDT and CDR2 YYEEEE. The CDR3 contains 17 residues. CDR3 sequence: CTSSLNVLPGAKNIQYF. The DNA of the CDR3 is TGTACCAGCAGCTTGAATGTTCTACCCGGAGCCAAAAACATTCAGTACTTC.